The 6 T cell receptor beta chains below were found in one sample sequenced in a study of blood T cells in healthy people across ages. A second PCR, run for about 7 to 11 cycles, used a sample-barcoded 5' primer plus a J-beta primer mix. TCRdb reprocessed the 5' RACE reads via MiXCR and lists one record per CDR3 protein. The sample includes roughly 1,100,000 distinct CDR3 sequences, roughly 24% of them seen just once. These data were also reused for a study on T cells of mothers and their children.

The sample consisted of blood. Source of these receptors: a girl aged 2 to 9 in good health.

This sequence joins TRBV29-1 and TRBJ1-2, with D perhaps matching TRBD1 (5 bases). The V end was cut by 0 bases, the J end by 5 bases, with 22 bases between. Germline values: CDR1 SQVTM, CDR2 ANQGSEA. The CDR3 loop spans 17 amino acids. As DNA, the CDR3 is TGCAGCGTTGAAGATAGGAGGGCAGGGAGGGAACAATATGGCTACACCTTC. Translating it yields CSVEDRRAGREQYGYTF.

This clonotype was seen more than once but under ten times. This chain uses TRBV7-2 with TRBJ2-1, with TRBD2 as a possible D gene (5 bases). V gave up 0 bases and J gave up 4 bases, with 13 bases separating them. The CDR3 is made up of 16 amino acids. From germline, CDR1 is SGHTA and CDR2 FQGNSA. The CDR3 is CASSLAANTGYNEQFF. CDR3 in DNA: TGTGCCAGCAGCTTAGCAGCTAACACGGGATACAATGAGCAGTTCTTC.

The chain links TRBV25-1 to TRBJ2-3; D is perhaps TRBD1 or TRBD2 (5 bases each). Germline CDR1 is MGHDK and CDR2 is SYGVNS. There are 13 residues in the CDR3. Trimming removed 5 bases at V and 13 bases at J, with 19 bases between. CDR3 sequence reads: CASSHGTEGTEYF. The CDR3 DNA reads as TGTGCCAGCAGTCATGGGACCGAGGGTACAGAGTATTTT. Drawing the rest from reference TRBV25-1 and TRBJ2-3, the complete variable domain is EADIYQTPRYLVIGTGKKITLECSQTMGHDKMYWYQQDPGMELHLIHYSYGVNSTEKGDLSSESTVSRIRTEHFPLTLESARPSHTSQYLCASSHGTEGTEYFGPGTRLTVL.

V gene TRBV5-5 combines with J gene TRBJ2-7; 8 nucleotides match TRBD1. This CDR3 region has 16 residues. The V gene end was trimmed by 3 bases and the J gene end by 5 bases; junction bases not matched to a gene: 13. Germline V CDR1 and CDR2: SGHKS, YYEKEE (reference sequence). CDR3 region: CASSSTPGTGFHEQYF. In DNA, the CDR3 is TGTGCCAGCAGCTCCACCCCCGGGACAGGATTCCACGAGCAGTACTTC.

The rearrangement uses TRBV4-2 and TRBJ2-5; the D is unclear. The end of the DNA aligns better with TRBJ2-7, so the J call may be wrong. Germline CDR1 LGHNA, CDR2 YNFKEQ. This CDR3 is 15 amino acids long. The CDR3 loop reads CASSQVKPADHEQYF. The CDR3 DNA reads as TGTGCCAGCAGCCAAGTAAAACCGGCGGACCACGAGCAGTACTTC.

This clonotype has only one observation. The gene calls are TRBV20-1 and TRBJ2-4; 9 nucleotides align to TRBD1. The CDR3 length is 17 residues. With V trimmed by 3 bases and J by 1 base, 10 bases remained unmatched. Germline V lookup: CDR1 DFQATT, CDR2 SNEGSKA (reference sequence). DNA for the CDR3: TGCAGTGCTAGTTCTCTTGGGACAGGGATCGCCAAAAACATTCAGTACTTC. Encoded protein: CSASSLGTGIAKNIQYF.